Below are 18 T cell receptor beta chains sequenced from a single sample in a study of cytomegalovirus exposure and HLA in healthy donors. Clones were read by immunoSEQ multiplex PCR, and TCRdb kept only the in-frame ones, dropping some. Counted here are about 360,000 clones, roughly 90% occurring once; the ten biggest clones make up over 0.75%. The sample comprised PBMCs. Receptor source: a woman younger than 30 in good health and CMV-seronegative.

The rearrangement uses TRBV18 and TRBJ1-2; 9 bases agree with TRBD1. Trimming removed 5 bases from V and 7 bases from J; junction bases left unmatched: 5. Germline V lookup: CDR1 KGHSH, CDR2 LQKENI. The CDR3 covers 13 residues. In DNA, the CDR3 is TGTGCCAGCTCAGCCGGGACAGGGTTTGGCTACACCTTC. This translates into CASSAGTGFGYTF.

The CDR3 DNA is TGCGCCAGCCGGAATCCCGGGACTCCTCACAATGAGCAGTTCTTC. It translates to CASRNPGTPHNEQFF. This rearrangement joins TRBV5-1 to TRBJ2-1; tentative D call: TRBD2 (6 bases). The germline V gene encodes CDR1 SGHRS and CDR2 YFSETQ. The CDR3 contains 15 residues. V was trimmed by 7 bases and J by 5 bases, leaving 19 bases between them.

This clone was detected a few times. The chain is built from TRBV6-4 and TRBJ1-2; a possible D gene is TRBD1 (6 bases). Germline CDR1 is MRHNA and CDR2 is SNTAGT. CDR3 length: 12 amino acids. The V end lost 1 base, the J end lost 8 bases, and 8 bases lay between the germline ends. The CDR3 reads CASSDYREGYTF. The CDR3 DNA reads TGTGCCAGCAGTGACTACAGGGAAGGCTACACCTTC.

This chain joins TRBV5-1 and TRBJ2-7, with 8 bases identical to TRBD1. Germline-derived CDR1 and CDR2 are SGHRS and YFSETQ. V lost 5 bases and J lost 2; bases outside the gene matches: 6. The CDR3 extends over 14 amino acids. The CDR3 region is CASRGQGIAYEQYF. CDR3 DNA: TGCGCCAGCAGAGGACAGGGCATAGCCTACGAGCAGTACTTC.

Concerning this clone: The junction departs from germline at one end; a sequencing error may be responsible. The V call is TRBV19, the J call TRBJ2-7, with a possible D match to TRBD2 (6 bases). Germline V gives CDR1 LNHDA, CDR2 SQIVND (reference sequence). CDR3 length equals 13 residues. The CDR3 bases are TGTGCCAGTAAGGGGACTTCGGTCTCCGAGCAGTATTTC. Amino acids: CASKGTSVSEQYF. Based on the CDR3 plus reference TRBV19 and TRBJ2-7, the full variable domain is DGGITQSPKYLFRKEGQNVTLSCEQNLNHDAMYWYRQDPGQGLRLIYYSQIVNDFQKGDIAEGYSVSREKKESFPLTVTSAQKNPTAFYLCASKGTSVSEQYFGPGTRLTVT.

The CDR3: CASTGQGRTEAFF. DNA of the CDR3: TGTGCCAGCACCGGACAGGGAAGGACTGAAGCTTTCTTT. This chain joins TRBV2 and TRBJ1-1, with 8 bases fitting TRBD1. V shed 7 bases and J 5 bases; nucleotides not matched to a gene: 6. CDR1 SNHLY and CDR2 FYNNEI come from the germline V gene. This CDR3 contains 13 residues.

The CDR3 bases are TGTGCCAGCTCCCCGGATGACACCTATAATTCACCCCTCCACTTT. Translation: CASSPDDTYNSPLHF. The chain employs TRBV18 and TRBJ1-6; no clear D gene. This CDR3 contains 15 residues. V was shortened by 6 bases and J by 2 bases, with 11 bases between the two germline ends. CDR1 and CDR2 (germline): KGHSH, LQKENI.

This sequence joins TRBV6-1 and TRBJ2-7; TRBD2 matches 7 bases. The V and J ends lost 4 bases and 3 bases, in that order; junction bases with no gene match: 15. The CDR3 is 17 amino acids. Germline lookup yields CDR1 MNHNS and CDR2 SASEGT. CDR3 sequence (DNA): TGTGCCAGCAGTGCGCGGACTAGATCCTATACTAACTACGAGCAGTACTTC. It is translated as CASSARTRSYTNYEQYF.

The rearrangement uses TRBV11-1 and TRBJ2-7, with 9 positions matching TRBD1. The germline gives CDR1 SGHAT, CDR2 FQDESV (reference sequence). V lost 5 bases and J lost 4; bases outside the gene matches: 15. The CDR3 covers 17 residues. The CDR3 is CASSPRGGQGIIYEQYF. Here the CDR3 DNA reads TGTGCCAGCAGCCCCCGCGGGGGACAGGGTATTATTTACGAGCAGTACTTC.

V and J are TRBV5-1 and TRBJ2-2, with 9 bases matching TRBD1. After removal of 4 bases from V and 7 bases from J, the junction contained 11 bases not matched to a gene. Germline CDR1 SGHRS, CDR2 YFSETQ. This CDR3 comprises 16 residues. The DNA of the CDR3 is TGCGCCAGCAGCACTCATCCGGACAGGGGCATCGGGGAGCTGTTTTTT. The encoded protein is CASSTHPDRGIGELFF.

The chain has TRBV6-5 and TRBJ1-4; D is unclear. V shed 4 bases and J shed 8 bases, with 8 bases lying between them. CDR1 and CDR2 (germline): MNHEY, SVGAGI. This CDR3 is 12 amino acids long. This CDR3 is CASSFSGEKLFF. The CDR3 DNA sequence: TGTGCCAGCAGTTTTTCGGGGGAAAAACTGTTTTTT.

The chain carries TRBV6-8 and TRBJ2-2, with 8 bases matching TRBD1. The V gene end was trimmed by 3 bases and the J gene end by 5 bases; junction bases not matched to a gene: 5. Germline loops: CDR1 MNHGY, CDR2 SAAAGT. This CDR3 region has 15 residues. The CDR3 DNA follows: TGTGCCAGCAGTTATGGGACAGGTGGGACCGGGGAGCTGTTTTTT. Translating it yields CASSYGTGGTGELFF.

This chain links TRBV2 with TRBJ2-7; D is perhaps TRBD1 (5 bases). This CDR3 has 14 amino acids. Germline lookup yields CDR1 SNHLY and CDR2 FYNNEI. Trimming stripped 3 bases from V and 2 bases from J, with 11 bases between. This CDR3 reads CASSDGAFAYEQYF. For the CDR3, the DNA is TGTGCCAGCAGTGATGGGGCCTTTGCCTACGAGCAGTACTTC.

CDR3 DNA sequence: TGTGCCAGCAGCTTAGGGGCCCCATATGGCTACACCTTC. This encodes CASSLGAPYGYTF. This chain links TRBV7-6 with TRBJ1-2; D not resolved. CDR1 and CDR2 from the germline V gene are SGHVS and FNYEAQ. V dropped 1 base and J dropped 5 bases, with 8 bases sitting between them. The CDR3 covers 13 residues. Together with reference TRBV7-6 and TRBJ1-2, the CDR3 gives the full variable domain: GAGVSQSPRYKVTKRGQDVALRCDPISGHVSLYWYRQALGQGPEFLTYFNYEAQQDKSGLPNDRFSAERPEGSISTLTIQRTEQRDSAMYRCASSLGAPYGYTFGSGTRLTVV.

The chain links TRBV15 to TRBJ1-5, with 9 bases matching TRBD1. V was clipped by 5 bases and J by 3 bases; unmatched bases: 5. Per germline, CDR1 LNHNV and CDR2 YYDKDF (reference sequence). This CDR3 comprises 15 residues. This CDR3 is CATSYGQGFNQPQHF. The CDR3 DNA follows: TGTGCCACCAGCTATGGACAGGGGTTCAATCAGCCCCAGCATTTT.

This rearrangement joins TRBV10-1 to TRBJ2-7; 8 bases agree with TRBD1. The CDR3 is 16 residues long. Germline assignment: CDR1 WNHNN and CDR2 SYGVQD (reference sequence). Trimming at V came to 4 bases and at J to 6 bases, leaving 14 bases not matched to a gene. Written as DNA, the CDR3 is TGCGCCAGCAGTGCTTCGACAGGGGTAGCCCGAACCGAGCAGTACTTC. Translated: CASSASTGVARTEQYF.

The rearrangement links TRBV6-1 to TRBJ2-2; D is perhaps TRBD2 (6 bases). Trimming left V 1 base short and J 3 bases short, with 9 bases between. Germline values: CDR1 MNHNS, CDR2 SASEGT. The CDR3 loop spans 15 amino acids. CDR3 sequence reads: CASSEDRGYTGELFF. The CDR3 DNA follows: TGTGCCAGCAGTGAAGATCGGGGGTACACCGGGGAGCTGTTTTTT.

The rearrangement joins TRBV10-2 to TRBJ2-3, with 13 nucleotides matching TRBD2. Germline CDR1 is WSHSY and CDR2 is SAAADI. The V segment lost 6 bases and the J segment 0 bases; nucleotides outside the gene matches: 15. The CDR3 is made up of 20 amino acids. The CDR3 sequence: CASRGLTSGGQGTSTDTQYF. CDR3 DNA sequence: TGCGCCAGCAGAGGCCTGACTAGCGGGGGGCAGGGGACTAGCACAGATACGCAGTATTTT.